This T cell receptor (beta chain) is from a study of cytomegalovirus exposure and HLA in healthy donors. General observations from the study: The listing of roughly 160 TCR beta chains classed them as cytomegalovirus-associated. As was reported, the classifier diagnosed cytomegalovirus status with high specificity and sensitivity. Previously analyzed data showed that most TCR beta V segments were productive at a frequency of about 87% or about 30%.

The PCR made use of 60 Vbeta and 13 Jbeta primers. Method: immunoSEQ multiplex PCR; TCRdb's copy keeps in-frame clones and lacks some. The sample lists roughly 99,000 clones, 75% to 85% occurring once. All the people who gave samples were healthy bone marrow donors. Points on this clone: The antigen remains undetermined.

CDR1 SGHTA and CDR2 FQGNSA come from the germline V gene. Trimming stripped 2 bases from V and 10 bases from J, with 12 bases between. The CDR3 length is 14 residues. Specimen: PBMCs. The rearrangement links TRBV7-2 to TRBJ1-6; weak D call: TRBD1 (5 bases). The clonotype originates from a male donor in good health and CMV-seropositive. In DNA, the CDR3 is TGTGCCAGCAGCTTACGCAGGGTTGGATCACCCCTCCACTTT. Its protein is CASSLRRVGSPLHF.